The present TCR beta chain was sequenced within a study of T cell responses to AZD1222 COVID-19 vaccine. Study observations and caveats: Unmutated variant regions are reportedly targeted by nearly half of spike-specific TCRs. Vaccine-associated CD4 TCRs ranged over spike, dominating at 160-218 and 743-854. Mostly white British, mostly female donors; authors suggested clonal diversity may be underestimated.

Details on this clone: Its antigen remains unknown.

Trimming cost V 0 bases and J 2 bases, with 10 bases left between them. CDR3 length: 15 residues. Per germline, CDR1 KGHSH and CDR2 LQKENI. Some clones are missing from TCRdb's copy, which holds only in-frame ones; the method was immunoSEQ multiplex PCR. Here the sample spans 95,000 to 150,000 clones, roughly 88% being singletons. The specimen comprised peripheral blood, sampled on day 0 of MenACWY control vaccination. The V call is TRBV18, the J call TRBJ2-5; the D call may be TRBD1 or TRBD2 (6 bases each). The sequence was collected from an adult in good health. CDR3 in DNA: TGTGCCAGCTCACCACCGGGGGGCTTGCAAGAGACCCAGTACTTC. Encoded protein: CASSPPGGLQETQYF.